The 27 T cell receptor beta chains in this list originate from one sample, sequenced in a study of T cells after yellow fever vaccination (dated by TCRdb to the late 2010s). The treatment or condition tag for this specimen amounts to: live attenuated yellow fever vaccine strain. The library was obtained by 5' RACE. Sequencing took place on an Illumina NovaSeq 6000. TCRdb handled the public reads itself, with Q25 trimming in fastp and clone calling in MiXCR, and kept productive beta chains. Each CDR3 protein gets just one entry, which takes the most common genes and DNA from the rows behind it. For this sample the table gives about 340,000 distinct CDR3 sequences, of which around an eighth were detected only once. The ten largest clones represent roughly 3% of the sample. The sample was CD4+ T cells sorted from PBMCs, taken 15 days after the yellow fever booster vaccination. These receptors came from a man younger than 35 who received the YFV17D yellow fever vaccine.

J is TRBJ1-6 and V is TRBV6-2 or TRBV6-3; possible D gene TRBD1, 6 bases. Germline V gene sequence: CDR1 MNHEY, CDR2 SVGEGT. Trimming took off 7 bases at V and 9 bases at J, with 16 bases between the two ends. This CDR3 has 14 residues. The chain's CDR3 is CASTLGQSASPLHF. CDR3 DNA sequence: TGTGCCAGCACGCTAGGACAGTCCGCTTCACCCCTCCACTTT.

The chain joins TRBV20-1 to TRBJ2-2, with TRBD2 matching 8 bases. Germline values: CDR1 DFQATT, CDR2 SNEGSKA (reference sequence). The CDR3 has 19 residues. With 0 bases clipped from V and 2 bases from J, the junction kept 14 bases outside the gene matches. Here the CDR3 DNA reads TGCAGTGCTAGAGATCGAACGAGAAGCGGGGGCTATAACACCGGGGAGCTGTTTTTT. Translating it yields CSARDRTRSGGYNTGELFF.

In this sample, this clonotype turned up a few times. This sequence joins TRBV7-9 and TRBJ2-3, with TRBD2 as a possible D gene (5 bases). This CDR3 spans 14 amino acids. Germline V gene sequence: CDR1 SEHNR, CDR2 FQNEAQ (reference sequence). V gave up 7 bases and J gave up 2 bases, with 13 bases separating them. In DNA form, the CDR3 reads TGTGCCAGCACCCCTACACTAGACACAGATACGCAGTATTTT. Translated, it gives CASTPTLDTDTQYF.

This chain connects TRBV3-1 to TRBJ1-6; no firm D call. Between the trimmed V and J ends, which lost 3 bases and 5 bases, there was a span of 8 bases. The germline V gene has CDR1 LGHDT and CDR2 YNNKEL (reference sequence). CDR3 size: 14 residues. The CDR3 coding sequence is TGTGCCAGCAGCCAGGACCGAGATAATTCACCCCTCCACTTT. Protein: CASSQDRDNSPLHF.

Only a few counts were recorded for this clonotype. This chain joins TRBV5-1 and TRBJ2-2; 9 bases are a match to TRBD2. CDR1 SGHRS and CDR2 YFSETQ come from the germline V gene. The ends lost 7 bases at V and 2 bases at J; junction bases unmatched: 9. The CDR3 loop spans 16 amino acids. The CDR3 nucleotides read TGCGCCAGCCGAAGCATAGCGGGGGTTAACACCGGGGAGCTGTTTTTT. Its translation is CASRSIAGVNTGELFF. Combining the CDR3 with reference TRBV5-1 and TRBJ2-2 gives the whole variable domain KAGVTQTPRYLIKTRGQQVTLSCSPISGHRSVSWYQQTPGQGLQFLFEYFSETQRNKGNFPGRFSGRQFSNSRSEMNVSTLELGDSALYLCASRSIAGVNTGELFFGEGSRLTVL.

The chain joins TRBV7-8 to TRBJ2-1; 9 bases agree with TRBD1. This CDR3 has 15 residues. V was clipped by 6 bases and J by 6 bases; unmatched bases: 9. Germline V gene sequence: CDR1 SGHVS, CDR2 FQNEAQ. CDR3 nucleotide sequence: TGTGCCAGCAGTCTACAGGGGGCTCTTGCCAATGAGCAGTTCTTC. As protein: CASSLQGALANEQFF.

This chain joins TRBV19 and TRBJ1-2; 9 bases are a match to TRBD1. This CDR3 is built from 14 residues. The germline V gene has CDR1 LNHDA and CDR2 SQIVND (reference sequence). With V trimmed by 4 bases and J by 4 bases, 4 bases remained unmatched. The chain's CDR3 is CASSTGTGPYGYTF. The CDR3 bases are TGTGCCAGTAGTACCGGGACAGGGCCCTATGGCTACACCTTC.

V is TRBV6-5 and J is TRBJ1-1; D remains unclear. Germline-derived CDR1 and CDR2 are MNHEY and SVGAGI. Trimming pared 5 bases from V and 7 bases from J, leaving 8 bases between. This CDR3 has 11 amino acids. The CDR3 here is CASSEGLEAFF. CDR3 nucleotides: TGTGCCAGCAGTGAGGGCCTTGAAGCTTTCTTT.

V gene TRBV5-1 combines with J gene TRBJ1-2; D is undetermined. V was shortened by 5 bases and J by 4 bases, with 18 bases between the two germline ends. CDR3 length equals 15 residues. Germline lookup yields CDR1 SGHRS and CDR2 YFSETQ. The CDR3 coding sequence is TGCGCCAGCAGGAGTGACCCAAACCTGGGCTATGGCTACACCTTC. Its translation: CASRSDPNLGYGYTF.

This clonotype has more than one count but fewer than ten. V usage is TRBV4-3 and J usage is TRBJ1-5, with D unclear. Trimming removed 0 bases at V and 0 bases at J, with 9 bases between. Germline V gene data show CDR1 as LGHNA and CDR2 as YSLEER. The CDR3 extends over 16 amino acids. CDR3 nucleotide sequence: TGCGCCAGCAGCCAAGATCTACTCCTTAGCAATCAGCCCCAGCATTTT. It codes for CASSQDLLLSNQPQHF.

This chain joins TRBV11-3 and TRBJ2-1, with TRBD2 matching 9 bases. The J segment lost 9 bases and the V segment lost 3 bases, leaving 6 bases of the junction unmatched. CDR3 length equals 14 residues. Germline CDR1 is SGHNT and CDR2 is YENEEA. CDR3 residues: CASSFRTSDSEQFF. The CDR3 DNA reads TGTGCCAGCAGCTTCCGGACTAGCGATAGTGAGCAGTTCTTC.

This clonotype has ten or more counts. The chain links TRBV27 to TRBJ2-7; the D call may be TRBD1 or TRBD2 (6 bases each). V lost 4 bases and J lost 11, with 15 bases in between. Per the germline V gene, CDR1 is MNHEY and CDR2 is SMNVEV (reference sequence). This CDR3 region has 12 residues. CDR3 sequence (DNA): TGTGCCAGCAGTTCCCTTGGGGGGCGCGAGTACTTC. Translating gives CASSSLGGREYF.

This clonotype turned up a few times. V gene TRBV7-9 combines with J gene TRBJ1-4, with D maybe TRBD1 (5 bases). The V gene lost 1 base and the J gene lost 8 bases, with 14 bases spanning the gap. This CDR3 has 15 amino acids. Germline values: CDR1 SEHNR, CDR2 FQNEAQ (reference sequence). This chain's CDR3 is CASSLGEGREEKLFF. The CDR3 DNA is TGTGCCAGCAGCTTAGGTGAGGGACGAGAAGAAAAACTGTTTTTT.

This clonotype came up many times. CDR3 in amino acids: CASSLGAPYEQYF. CDR3 DNA sequence: TGTGCCAGCAGCTTAGGGGCCCCCTACGAGCAGTACTTC. This chain connects TRBV7-2 to TRBJ2-7; D not resolved. Trimming removed 1 base from V and 2 bases from J, with 6 bases in between. The CDR3 extends over 13 amino acids. Germline values: CDR1 SGHTA, CDR2 FQGNSA.

This clonotype was observed a few times. The V gene is TRBV5-1, the J gene TRBJ2-1, with 8 bases fitting TRBD2. J gave up 0 bases and V 5 bases, and 7 bases lay outside the gene matches. This CDR3 is built from 16 residues. CDR1 SGHRS and CDR2 YFSETQ come from the germline V gene. CDR3 in DNA: TGCGCCAGCAGAGGCGGGGGGATCAGCTCCTACAATGAGCAGTTCTTC. Its protein is CASRGGGISSYNEQFF.

This clonotype was detected only a few times. The chain carries TRBV12-3 or TRBV12-4 and TRBJ1-2; weak D call: TRBD1 (5 bases). V was shortened by 5 bases and J by 8 bases, with 15 bases between the two germline ends. CDR3 length equals 13 residues. CDR3 nucleotide sequence: TGTGCCAGCAGTCCCCCACAGGAAACGGGCTACACCTTC. As protein: CASSPPQETGYTF.

This clonotype turned up a few times. This chain connects TRBV6-6 to TRBJ2-1, with 9 bases lining up with TRBD2. Germline CDR1 and CDR2: MNHNY and SVGAGI (reference sequence). The CDR3 loop spans 14 amino acids. The V gene end was trimmed by 8 bases and the J gene end by 7 bases; junction bases not matched to a gene: 9. This CDR3 is CASGTAGGRNEQFF. In nucleotides, the CDR3 is TGTGCCAGCGGTACGGCGGGGGGGAGGAATGAGCAGTTCTTC.

This clonotype appeared a few times. The chain recombines TRBV5-1 with TRBJ2-7; the match to TRBD1 covers 12 bases. Losses at the gene ends were 3 bases for V and 7 bases for J; bases not matched to a gene: 5. The CDR3 has 14 amino acids. The germline CDR1 and CDR2 sequences are SGHRS and YFSETQ. The chain's CDR3 is CASSWGQGAKEQYF. In DNA form, the CDR3 reads TGCGCCAGCAGCTGGGGACAGGGGGCGAAGGAGCAGTACTTC.

This clonotype was seen a few times. The chain uses TRBV20-1 and TRBJ2-7, with 10 bases fitting TRBD1. The CDR3 spans 13 residues. V shed 6 bases, J shed 3 bases, and the junction held 5 bases outside the gene matches. Germline assignment: CDR1 DFQATT and CDR2 SNEGSKA (reference sequence). CDR3 sequence: CSAPTGGLYEQYF. CDR3 in DNA: TGCAGTGCCCCGACAGGGGGCCTCTACGAGCAGTACTTC.

This clonotype was observed a few times. The chain links TRBV2 to TRBJ2-5, with 8 bases identical to TRBD2. Trimming removed 1 base from V and 5 bases from J; junction bases left unmatched: 3. The germline gives CDR1 SNHLY, CDR2 FYNNEI. This CDR3 is built from 14 residues. The CDR3, as DNA: TGTGCCAGCAGTGAAGGGAGCGGGGGTGAGACCCAGTACTTC. Protein product: CASSEGSGGETQYF.

Only a few counts were recorded for this clonotype. The gene calls are TRBV6-5 and TRBJ2-7; 7 nucleotides align to TRBD1. The CDR3 totals 16 residues. J was trimmed by 3 bases and V by 2 bases; bases with no gene match: 10. The germline V gene encodes CDR1 MNHEY and CDR2 SVGAGI. The CDR3 region is CASSYKATGTGYEQYV. The CDR3 nucleotides read TGTGCCAGCAGTTACAAAGCGACAGGGACCGGCTACGAGCAGTACGTC.

V gene TRBV29-1 combines with J gene TRBJ2-7; D is perhaps TRBD2 (5 bases). This CDR3 has 14 residues. Between the trimmed V and J ends, which lost 5 bases and 4 bases, there was a span of 18 bases. Germline V lookup: CDR1 SQVTM, CDR2 ANQGSEA. CDR3: CSVFSPGGRYEQYF. CDR3 sequence (DNA): TGCAGCGTTTTTTCCCCCGGAGGAAGGTACGAGCAGTACTTC.

This sequence joins TRBV9 and TRBJ2-5, with D perhaps TRBD1 (6 bases). The CDR3 runs 15 residues. Trimming left V 4 bases short and J 3 bases short, with 16 bases between. Germline assignment: CDR1 SGDLS and CDR2 YYNGEE. CDR3 region: CASSPSSGQKETQYF. The CDR3 DNA reads as TGTGCCAGCAGCCCGTCATCCGGACAGAAAGAGACCCAGTACTTC.

The chain links TRBV28 to TRBJ1-4; TRBD1 agrees at 7 bases. The V and J ends lost 8 bases and 5 bases, in that order; junction bases with no gene match: 5. Looked up from germline, CDR1 is MDHEN and CDR2 is SYDVKM. The CDR3 is 13 residues long. This chain's CDR3 is CASSGQPNEKLFF. The CDR3 DNA is TGTGCCAGCTCGGGACAGCCGAATGAAAAACTGTTTTTT. The full variable domain, its missing parts supplied by reference TRBV28 and TRBJ1-4, is DVKVTQSSRYLVKRTGEKVFLECVQDMDHENMFWYRQDPGLGLRLIYFSYDVKMKEKGDIPEGYSVSREKKERFSLILESASTNQTSMYLCASSGQPNEKLFFGSGTQLSVL.

The V call is TRBV23-1, the J call TRBJ2-7; D is possibly TRBD2 (6 bases). TRBV23-1 is given ORF status, its function remaining uncertain. With 0 bases removed from V and 6 bases from J, the gap between germline ends came to 21 bases. The CDR3 loop spans 17 amino acids. The CDR3 coding sequence is TGCGCCAGCAGTCAATCTAGGGAGGAAGGGGCTACTGTCGAGCAGTACGTC. Its translation: CASSQSREEGATVEQYV.

This clonotype came up a few times. This chain uses TRBV5-6 with TRBJ1-1; D unclear. The germline V gene has CDR1 SGHDT and CDR2 YYEEEE. Trimming left V 3 bases short and J 1 base short, with 10 bases between. The CDR3 is 14 residues long. The CDR3 DNA is TGTGCCAGCAGCTCTCAGCCCCGGAACACTGAAGCTTTCTTT. The encoded protein is CASSSQPRNTEAFF. The full variable domain, completed using reference TRBV5-6 and TRBJ1-1, is DAGVTQSPTHLIKTRGQQVTLRCSPKSGHDTVSWYQQALGQGPQFIFQYYEEEERQRGNFPDRFSGHQFPNYSSELNVNALLLGDSALYLCASSSQPRNTEAFFGQGTRLTVV.

The rearrangement uses TRBV12-3 or TRBV12-4 and TRBJ1-2; D call uncertain. CDR3 length equals 14 residues. The V end lost 6 bases, the J end lost 5 bases, and 16 bases lay between the germline ends. DNA for the CDR3: TGTGCCAGCAGCCTAACTTTAGGGATATATGGCTACACCTTC. Translated: CASSLTLGIYGYTF.